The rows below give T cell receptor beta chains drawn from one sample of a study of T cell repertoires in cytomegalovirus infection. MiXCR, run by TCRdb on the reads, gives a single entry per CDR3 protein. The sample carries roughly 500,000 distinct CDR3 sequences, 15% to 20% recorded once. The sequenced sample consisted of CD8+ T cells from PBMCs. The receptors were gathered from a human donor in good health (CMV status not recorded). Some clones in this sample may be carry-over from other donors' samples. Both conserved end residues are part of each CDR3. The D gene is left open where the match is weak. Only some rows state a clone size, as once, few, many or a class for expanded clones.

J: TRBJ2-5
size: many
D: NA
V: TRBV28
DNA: TGTGCCAGCAAGGAAGAACCGACTACGCAAGAGACCCAGTACTTC
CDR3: CASKEEPTTQETQYF

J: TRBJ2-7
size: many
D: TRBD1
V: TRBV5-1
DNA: TGCGCCAGCAGCGTAGGACAGGGCCGCTACGAGCAGTACTTC
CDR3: CASSVGQGRYEQYF

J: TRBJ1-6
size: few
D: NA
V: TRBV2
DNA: TGTGCCAGCAGGGGGGGGCCGGACCTTGATTCACCCCTCCACTTT
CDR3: CASRGGPDLDSPLHF

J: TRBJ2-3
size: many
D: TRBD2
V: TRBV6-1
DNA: TGTGCCAGCAGTGAAGACGTGGGACTAGCGGGAGTTATGGATACGCAGTATTTT
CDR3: CASSEDVGLAGVMDTQYF

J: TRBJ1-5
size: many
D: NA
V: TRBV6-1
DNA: TGTGCCAGCAGTGAAGCGGTGGGGACCTTGGCTCAGCCCCAGCATTTT
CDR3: CASSEAVGTLAQPQHF

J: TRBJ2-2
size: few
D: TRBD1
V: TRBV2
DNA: TGTGCCAGCAGTGAGGGGACAGTACGAAGCACCGGGGAGCTGTTTTTT
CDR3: CASSEGTVRSTGELFF

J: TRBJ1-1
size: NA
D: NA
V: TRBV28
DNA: TGTGCCAGCAGTTTCCCCACGAACACTGAAGCTTTCTTT
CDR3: CASSFPTNTEAFF

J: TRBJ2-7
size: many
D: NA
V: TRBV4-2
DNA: TGTGCCAGCAGCCAAGTAGCCAGGGGCCTTTACCCCTACGAGCAGTACTTC
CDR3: CASSQVARGLYPYEQYF

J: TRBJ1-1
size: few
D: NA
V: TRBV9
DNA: TGTGCCAGCAGCGTAGAGGGGGACCCTACAGGGTTGGACACTGAAGCTTTCTTT
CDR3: CASSVEGDPTGLDTEAFF

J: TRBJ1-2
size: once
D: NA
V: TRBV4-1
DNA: TGCGCCAGCAGACAAGTCCAGACGGGTAATGGCTACACCTTC
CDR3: CASRQVQTGNGYTF

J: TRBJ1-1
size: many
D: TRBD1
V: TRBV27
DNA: TGTGCCAGCAGTCCAGGGGGAGGGGCGGACACTGAAGCTTTCTTT
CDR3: CASSPGGGADTEAFF

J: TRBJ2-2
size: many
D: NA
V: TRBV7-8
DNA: TGTGCCAGCATCGGGCCGGGGACCGGGGAGCTGTTTTTT
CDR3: CASIGPGTGELFF

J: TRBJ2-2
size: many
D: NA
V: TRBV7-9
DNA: TGTGCCAGCAGACGCCCCGGGGCCACGACCGGGGAGCTGTTTTTT
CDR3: CASRRPGATTGELFF

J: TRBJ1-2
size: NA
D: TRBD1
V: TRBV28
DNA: TGTGCCAGCAGCACAGGGACAGACCATTGGGGCTACACCTTC
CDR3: CASSTGTDHWGYTF

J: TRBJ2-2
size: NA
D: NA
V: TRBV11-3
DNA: TGTGCCAGCAGCTTAGATGGGGGAGCAGACGGGGAGCTGTTTTTT
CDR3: CASSLDGGADGELFF

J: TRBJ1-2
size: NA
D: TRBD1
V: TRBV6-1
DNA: TGTGCCAGCAGTGATCCCCACGGGGGACAGTATAACTATGGCTACACCTTC
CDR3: CASSDPHGGQYNYGYTF

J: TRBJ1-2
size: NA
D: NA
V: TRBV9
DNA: TGTGCCAGCGGACCATATGGCTACACCTTC
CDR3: CASGPYGYTF

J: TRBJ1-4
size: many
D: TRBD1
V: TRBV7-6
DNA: TGTGCCAGCAGCTCCTTAGGGGGCGAAAAACTGTTTTTT
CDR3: CASSSLGGEKLFF

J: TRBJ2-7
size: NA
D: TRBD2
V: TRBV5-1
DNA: TGCGCCAGCGCCCTTCGAGGCGGGAGCGACGAGCAGTACTTC
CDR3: CASALRGGSDEQYF

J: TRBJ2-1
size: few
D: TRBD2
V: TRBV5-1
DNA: TGCGCCAGCAGCCCTCGTGCTAGCGGGGCGTACTACAATGAGCAGTTCTTC
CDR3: CASSPRASGAYYNEQFF

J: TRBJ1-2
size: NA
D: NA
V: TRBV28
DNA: TGTGCCAGCAGTCCCCCCCCCGTCTATGGCTACACCTTC
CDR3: CASSPPPVYGYTF

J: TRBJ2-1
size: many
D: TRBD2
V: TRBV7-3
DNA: TGTGCCAGCAGCTTAACCCCGGGACTAGCGGGAGGGCCGGACAATGAGCAGTTCTTC
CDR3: CASSLTPGLAGGPDNEQFF

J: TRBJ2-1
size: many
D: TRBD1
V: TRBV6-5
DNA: TGTGCCAGCAGTTACTCCTTGGACAGGGAGGCCTACAATGAGCAGTTCTTC
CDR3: CASSYSLDREAYNEQFF

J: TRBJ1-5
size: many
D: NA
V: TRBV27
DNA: TGTGCCAGCAGCCGGCGGACAGGCAATCAGCCCCAGCATTTT
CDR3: CASSRRTGNQPQHF

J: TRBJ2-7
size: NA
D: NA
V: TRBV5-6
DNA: TGTGCCAGCAGCAGAGGCTTGGTGGGCGAGCAGTACTTC
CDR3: CASSRGLVGEQYF

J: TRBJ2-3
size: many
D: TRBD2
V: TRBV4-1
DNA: TGCGCCAGCAGCCAAAGACTAGCGGGAAACACAGATACGCAGTATTTT
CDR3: CASSQRLAGNTDTQYF

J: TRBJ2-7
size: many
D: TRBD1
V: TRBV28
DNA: TGTGCCAGCCACCCCGGACAGGGTCCCTACGAGCAGTACTTC
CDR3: CASHPGQGPYEQYF

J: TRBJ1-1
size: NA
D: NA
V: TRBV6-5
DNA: TGTGCCAGCAGCCCAGGAAGGGACAATGAAGCTTTCTTT
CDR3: CASSPGRDNEAFF

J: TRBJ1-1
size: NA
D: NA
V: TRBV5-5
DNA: TGTGCCAGCAGCGGACCCGGGACCCCGAATATGGTTGCTTTCTTT
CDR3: CASSGPGTPNMVAFF

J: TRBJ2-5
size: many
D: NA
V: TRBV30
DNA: TGTGCCTGGAGTCTCGTGGACAGCTCCGACCAAGAGACCCAGTACTTC
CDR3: CAWSLVDSSDQETQYF

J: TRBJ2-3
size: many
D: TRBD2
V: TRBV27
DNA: TGTGCCAGCAGTTTATCTGGCGGGAGGGCCCCAGATACGCAGTATTTT
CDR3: CASSLSGGRAPDTQYF

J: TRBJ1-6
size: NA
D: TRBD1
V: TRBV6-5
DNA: TGTGCCAGCAGTTACTCACGACAGGGGGGCGGCAGCAGGTCACCCCTCCACTTT
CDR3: CASSYSRQGGGSRSPLHF

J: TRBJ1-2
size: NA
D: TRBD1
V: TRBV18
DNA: TGTGCCAGCTCACCATTGGACAGGAATGGCTACACCTTC
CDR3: CASSPLDRNGYTF

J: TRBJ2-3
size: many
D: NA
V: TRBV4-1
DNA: TGCGCCAGCAGCCAAGATCGGAGCACAGATACGCAGTATTTT
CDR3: CASSQDRSTDTQYF

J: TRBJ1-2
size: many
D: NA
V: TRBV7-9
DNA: TGTGCCAGCAGCTTAGAACAGGGCTGGTATGGCTACACCTTC
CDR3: CASSLEQGWYGYTF

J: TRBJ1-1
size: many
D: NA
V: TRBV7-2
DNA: TGTGCCAGCAGGGAGTGGGGGGCCAACACTGAAGCTTTCTTT
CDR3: CASREWGANTEAFF

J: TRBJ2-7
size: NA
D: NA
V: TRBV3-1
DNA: TGTGCCAGCAGCCAATCCAAAGACACCAGCTCCTACGAGCAGTACTTC
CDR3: CASSQSKDTSSYEQYF

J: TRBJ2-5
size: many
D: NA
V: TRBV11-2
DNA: TGTGCCAGCAGCACCATTCTGGACCGGGGAGAGACCCAGTACTTC
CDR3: CASSTILDRGETQYF

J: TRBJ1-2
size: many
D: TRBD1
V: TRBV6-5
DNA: TGTGCCAGCAGCCACCGGGACAGGATTATCTATGGCTACACCTTC
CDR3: CASSHRDRIIYGYTF

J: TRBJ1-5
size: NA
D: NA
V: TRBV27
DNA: TGTGCCAGCAGTTTGACCGGGAGGCAGCCCCAGCATTTT
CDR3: CASSLTGRQPQHF

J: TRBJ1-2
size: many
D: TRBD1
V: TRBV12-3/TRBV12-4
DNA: TGTGCCAGCAGTTTTGGACAGGGACGCTATGGCTACACCTTC
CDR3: CASSFGQGRYGYTF

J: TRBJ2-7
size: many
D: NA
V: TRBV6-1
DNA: TGTGCCAGCAGTGAAGCGAGTAGAGGGGGCTACGAGCAGTACTTC
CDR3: CASSEASRGGYEQYF

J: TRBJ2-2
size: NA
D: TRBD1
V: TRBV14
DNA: TGTGCCAGCAGCCATAATCACAGGGGAAGCGGGGAGCTGTTTTTT
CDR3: CASSHNHRGSGELFF

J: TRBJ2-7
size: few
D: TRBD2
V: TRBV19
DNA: TGTGCCAGTAAGCCAGCGGGAGGTTGGTACGAGCAGTACTTC
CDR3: CASKPAGGWYEQYF

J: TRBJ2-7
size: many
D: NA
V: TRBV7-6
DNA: TGTGCCAGCAGCTTACGTTCGGGCTATACCTACGAGCAGTACTTC
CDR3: CASSLRSGYTYEQYF

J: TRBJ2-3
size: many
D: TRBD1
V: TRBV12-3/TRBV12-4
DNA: TGTGCCAGCAACGCCTCACCCCCCGGACAGGGCGATACGCAGTATTTT
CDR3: CASNASPPGQGDTQYF

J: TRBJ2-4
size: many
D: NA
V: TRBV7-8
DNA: TGTGCCAGCAGCTTAGGAGGACAGACGGACATTCAGTACTTC
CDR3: CASSLGGQTDIQYF

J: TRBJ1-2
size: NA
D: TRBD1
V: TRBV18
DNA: TGTGCCAGCTCACCGGGGGAGACAGGGGGCCCCAGTGGCTACACCTTC
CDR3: CASSPGETGGPSGYTF

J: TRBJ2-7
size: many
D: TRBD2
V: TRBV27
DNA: TGTGCCAGCAGTTTGACTAGCGGGGACTTATACGAGCAGTACTTC
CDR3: CASSLTSGDLYEQYF

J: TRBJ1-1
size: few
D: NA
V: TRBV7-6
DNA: TGTGCCAGCAGCTTTACTGACACTGAAGCTTTCTTT
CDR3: CASSFTDTEAFF

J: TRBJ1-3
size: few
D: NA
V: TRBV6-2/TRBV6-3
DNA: TGTGCCAGCAGTTACGGGGGTTTGGACTTCACCGCTGGAAACACCATATATTTT
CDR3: CASSYGGLDFTAGNTIYF

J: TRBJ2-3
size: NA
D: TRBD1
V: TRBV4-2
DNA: TGTGCCAGCAGCCAAAGGACAGGGATTAGCACAGATTCGCAGTATTTT
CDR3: CASSQRTGISTDSQYF

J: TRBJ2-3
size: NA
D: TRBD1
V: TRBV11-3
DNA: TGTGCCAGCAGCGCCGGACAGGGTGGGAGCACAGATACGCAGTATTTT
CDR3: CASSAGQGGSTDTQYF

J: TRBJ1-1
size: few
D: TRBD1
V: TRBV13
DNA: TGTGCCAGCAGCTATCCCAGGGGGGGCATGAACACTGAAGCTTTCTTT
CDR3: CASSYPRGGMNTEAFF

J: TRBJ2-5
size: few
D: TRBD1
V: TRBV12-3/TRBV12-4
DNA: TGTGCCAGCAGGGATCTTTGGGACAGCCAAGAGACCCAGTACTTC
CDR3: CASRDLWDSQETQYF